Below are 5 T cell receptor beta chains sequenced from a single sample in a study of OX40 agonist ivuxolimab in advanced cancers. The assay was immunoSEQ multiplex PCR, and TCRdb's table has in-frame clones only and misses some. The table records 65,000 to 90,000 clones, 85% to 90% of them present only once. This specimen consisted of CD4+ or CD8+ T cells sorted from blood, obtained in a trial of the OX40 agonist ivuxolimab. The receptor source for this set is an adult with an advanced solid tumor such as melanoma, head and neck, liver or kidney cancer.

V gene TRBV5-1 combines with J gene TRBJ2-1, with 10 bases aligning to TRBD2. Germline lookup yields CDR1 SGHRS and CDR2 YFSETQ. CDR3 length equals 22 residues. V was pared by 4 bases and J by 0 bases, with 22 bases of the junction left unmatched. The CDR3 sequence: CASSPDFSPGGLARSSYNEQFF. CDR3 DNA sequence: TGCGCCAGCAGCCCGGATTTCTCCCCCGGGGGACTAGCGAGGAGCTCCTACAATGAGCAGTTCTTC.

There are a few counts of this clone. The genes are TRBV7-3 and TRBJ1-2; D gene unclear. This CDR3 region has 13 residues. Trimming left V 3 bases short and J 2 bases short, with 7 bases between. In germline, CDR1 is SGHTA, CDR2 FQGTGA. In DNA form, the CDR3 reads TGTGCCAGCAGCTTGCAAGGGAACTATGGCTACACCTTC. It codes for CASSLQGNYGYTF. The full variable domain, rest sourced from reference TRBV7-3 and TRBJ1-2, is GAGVSQTPSNKVTEKGKYVELRCDPISGHTALYWYRQSLGQGPEFLIYFQGTGAADDSGLPNDRFFAVRPEGSVSTLKIQRTERGDSAVYLCASSLQGNYGYTFGSGTRLTVV.

The gene calls are TRBV6-4 and TRBJ1-1, with D hard to call. V lost 4 bases to trimming and J lost 1 base, with 10 bases between them. The CDR3 runs 14 residues. The germline gives CDR1 MRHNA, CDR2 SNTAGT. In DNA form, the CDR3 reads TGTGCCAGCAGTGTCTCCCCAGGGAACACTGAAGCTTTCTTT. Translation: CASSVSPGNTEAFF.

The chain links TRBV4-1 to TRBJ2-5, with D hard to call. V shed 0 bases and J shed 1 base, with 9 bases lying between them. The CDR3 is 15 amino acids. The germline V gene has CDR1 MGHRA and CDR2 YSYEKL. The CDR3 nucleotides are TGCGCCAGCAGCCAAGATATGACTTTCCAAGAGACCCAGTACTTC. Translating gives CASSQDMTFQETQYF.

V and J are TRBV25-1 and TRBJ2-2; tentatively, D is TRBD1 (5 bases). The CDR3 consists of 14 residues. Germline V gene sequence: CDR1 MGHDK, CDR2 SYGVNS. Between the trimmed V and J ends, which lost 4 bases and 0 bases, there was a span of 6 bases. This chain's CDR3 is CASSGTSNTGELFF. DNA for the CDR3: TGTGCCAGCAGTGGGACATCGAACACCGGGGAGCTGTTTTTT.